One T cell receptor beta chain is described in this entry. Preparing the TCRbeta library involved the use of unique molecular identifiers. One entry per CDR3 protein results from TCRdb running MiXCR on the PCR reads. Counted here are around 600,000 distinct CDR3 sequences, about 11% occurring once; the ten biggest clones make up about 4%. These data come from a study of T-cell reconstitution after alpha-beta-depleted transplantation in children. Per the germline V gene, CDR1 is MNHEY and CDR2 is SVGAGI. V lost 3 bases to trimming and J lost 2 bases, with 20 bases between them. This CDR3 is built from 17 residues.

The sequencing used PBMCs from the stem cell graft donor, collected from the stem cell graft. This TCR derives from a human donor who donated a stem cell graft to a child with acute myeloid leukemia. The gene calls are TRBV6-5 and TRBJ2-7; possibly TRBD1 for D (6 bases). CDR3 amino acids: CASSYSSRNRATYEQYF. The CDR3 bases are TGTGCCAGCAGTTATTCCTCCCGTAACAGGGCAACCTACGAGCAGTACTTC.